The 6 T cell receptor beta chains listed next were all sequenced from one sample in a study of T and B cells in COVID-19 patients. TRB rearrangements were amplified by multiplex PCR with BIOMED2 TRB-A/B primers. One entry per CDR3 protein, called by TCRdb with MiXCR from the multiplex PCR reads. Here the sample spans approximately 14,000 distinct CDR3 sequences, about 28% being singletons. Blood genomic DNA input for TRB amplification was about 250-500 ng. Sequencing was performed on blood. The receptors were gathered from a human donor who had recovered from COVID-19.

This clonotype qualifies as medium-sized. The chain couples TRBV29-1 to TRBJ2-5, with 15 bases that match TRBD2. The CDR3 totals 15 residues. Germline CDR1 SQVTM, CDR2 ANQGSEA. With 5 bases clipped from V and 4 bases from J, the junction kept 5 bases outside the gene matches. For the CDR3, the DNA is TGCAGCGTTAGGACTAGCGGGAGGGGAGGAGAGACCCAGTACTTC. This codes for CSVRTSGRGGETQYF.

The chain links TRBV15 to TRBJ1-2; TRBD1 aligns across 7 bases. The CDR3 covers 14 residues. V was clipped by 0 bases and J by 6 bases; unmatched bases: 4. Germline assignment: CDR1 LNHNV and CDR2 YYDKDF (reference sequence). The CDR3 here is CATSRDSGQNGYTF. CDR3 sequence (DNA): TGTGCCACCAGCAGAGATTCGGGACAGAATGGCTACACCTTC.

The gene calls are TRBV6-5 and TRBJ1-1, with D perhaps TRBD1 (5 bases). With 4 bases removed from V and 5 bases from J, the gap between germline ends came to 11 bases. Germline V gene data show CDR1 as MNHEY and CDR2 as SVGAGI. The CDR3 sequence is 13 residues long. The CDR3 sequence is CASSFSRGTEAFF. In DNA form, the CDR3 reads TGTGCCAGCAGTTTTAGCCGGGGGACTGAAGCTTTCTTT.

This clonotype has a count of ten or more. V gene TRBV5-5 combines with J gene TRBJ2-7; D uncertain. Germline V gene sequence: CDR1 SGHKS, CDR2 YYEKEE (reference sequence). The germline V and J ends were trimmed by 5 bases and 2 bases, with 20 bases remaining between them. The CDR3 runs 16 residues. The CDR3 protein is CASSLTRAPAPYEQYF. For the CDR3, the DNA is TGTGCCAGCAGTCTTACCCGGGCCCCGGCCCCCTACGAGCAGTACTTC. The whole variable domain, remainder taken from reference TRBV5-5 and TRBJ2-7, is DAGVTQSPTHLIKTRGQQVTLRCSPISGHKSVSWYQQVLGQGPQFIFQYYEKEERGRGNFPDRFSARQFPNYSSELNVNALLLGDSALYLCASSLTRAPAPYEQYFGPGTRLTVT.

This clonotype showed up many times. The rearrangement uses TRBV6-2 or TRBV6-3 and TRBJ1-2; D gene ambiguous. V was trimmed by 0 bases and J by 6 bases, leaving 8 bases between them. Germline CDR1 MNHEY, CDR2 SVGEGT. There are 13 residues in the CDR3. Here the CDR3 reads CASSYSMGDGYTF. Written as DNA, the CDR3 is TGTGCCAGCAGTTACTCGATGGGAGATGGCTACACCTTC.

The chain uses TRBV29-1 and TRBJ2-7; 8 positions match TRBD2. CDR3 size: 12 residues. Germline V gene data show CDR1 as SQVTM and CDR2 as ANQGSEA. Trimming removed 6 bases from V and 5 bases from J; junction bases left unmatched: 6. For the CDR3, the DNA is TGCAGCGTCGACGGGGGGGCCCACGAGCAGTACTTC. Its protein product is CSVDGGAHEQYF.